This T cell receptor (beta chain) was found in a study of blood T cell repertoires in COVID-19. The CDR3 covers 16 residues. The J segment lost 9 bases and the V segment lost 3 bases, leaving 12 bases of the junction unmatched. Germline CDR1 and CDR2: SGDLS and YYNGEE. Per the original data handling: How many nucleated cells were present was estimated from reference gene primer amplification. Repertoires were generated with immunoSEQ multiplex PCR, while TCRdb's copy carries only in-frame clones and drops some. V and J calls and clone size are those listed in that table; D and trimming were worked out from the DNA. The profile shows under 250,000 clones, roughly 84% of them singletons.

Sequencing was done on a sample of peripheral blood. The chain recombines TRBV9 with TRBJ2-1; TRBD2 agrees at 10 bases. The clonotype originates from a woman of 80 years or more with acute or convalescent COVID-19. The CDR3 spells CASSAPSGGAAGEQFF. The CDR3 coding sequence is TGTGCCAGCAGCGCCCCGAGCGGGGGGGCGGCGGGTGAGCAGTTCTTC.